Listed below are T cell receptor beta chains from one sample, sequenced in a study of blood T cells in healthy people across ages. MiXCR was run by TCRdb on the 5' RACE reads, yielding one entry per CDR3 protein. The table has hundreds of thousands of distinct CDR3 sequences, around 43% seen once. The sequenced sample consisted of blood. Receptors originate from a man older than 75 in good health. Both conserved end residues are part of each CDR3. D genes are given only for firm matches. Clone size is given for some rows only: seen once, a few or many times, or a class if the clone is expanded.

.,TRBV3-1,few,TRBJ2-1,CASSQRTHNEQFF,TGTGCCAGCAGCCAAAGGACCCACAATGAGCAGTTCTTC
TRBD2,TRBV4-3,few,TRBJ2-7,CASSQNPAGFGDEQYF,TGCGCCAGCAGCCAGAACCCAGCGGGGTTCGGGGACGAGCAGTACTTC
TRBD1,TRBV11-2,few,TRBJ1-4,CASSKGQGVEKLFF,TGTGCCAGCAGCAAGGGACAGGGTGTTGAAAAACTGTTTTTT
.,TRBV6-2/TRBV6-3,few,TRBJ2-7,CASSYSDEQYF,TGTGCCAGCAGTTACTCTGACGAGCAGTACTTC
.,TRBV16,many,TRBJ2-7,CASSQVRGSYEQYF,TGTGCCAGCAGCCAAGTTCGAGGCTCCTACGAGCAGTACTTC
.,TRBV20-1,.,TRBJ1-6,CSARDELQNSPLHF,TGCAGTGCTAGAGATGAACTGCAGAATTCACCCCTCCACTTT
TRBD2,TRBV4-1,.,TRBJ2-5,CASSPGLAANRETQYF,TGCGCCAGCAGCCCAGGACTAGCGGCTAATAGGGAGACCCAGTACTTC
TRBD2,TRBV4-2,few,TRBJ2-1,CASSQDSVRVRGRNEQFF,TGTGCCAGCAGCCAAGATTCAGTGCGGGTTCGCGGGAGAAATGAGCAGTTCTTC
.,TRBV6-2/TRBV6-3,once,TRBJ2-1,CASSGTSYYKEQFF,TGTGCCAGCAGCGGGACCAGTTATTACAAGGAGCAGTTCTTC
.,TRBV30,.,TRBJ2-5,CAWRGKGKNRETQYF,TGTGCCTGGAGAGGAAAGGGGAAGAATCGGGAGACCCAGTACTTC
.,TRBV7-2,.,TRBJ2-2,CASSLDQRDTGELFF,TGTGCCAGCAGCTTAGACCAGCGGGACACCGGGGAGCTGTTTTTT
TRBD2,TRBV6-2/TRBV6-3,.,TRBJ2-1,CASSYGTSGSGYNEQFF,TGTGCCAGCAGCTATGGGACTAGCGGGAGTGGATACAATGAGCAGTTCTTC
.,TRBV6-1,few,TRBJ2-7,CASSMRGDPQYF,TGTGCCAGCAGCATGAGAGGGGATCCGCAGTACTTC
.,TRBV20-1,.,TRBJ2-4,CSASGRTLTDIQYF,TGCAGTGCTAGTGGCAGGACCCTTACGGACATTCAGTACTTC
TRBD1,TRBV3-1,.,TRBJ2-7,CASSLRDRGDEQYF,TGTGCCAGCAGCCTCCGGGACAGGGGCGACGAGCAGTACTTC
TRBD2,TRBV12-3/TRBV12-4,.,TRBJ2-3,CASSFQLAGRADTQYF,TGTGCCAGCAGTTTTCAACTAGCGGGGAGAGCAGATACGCAGTATTTT
.,TRBV12-3/TRBV12-4,.,TRBJ2-7,CASSFLTPTYEQYF,TGTGCCAGCAGTTTCTTGACTCCCACCTACGAGCAGTACTTC
TRBD1,TRBV4-3,.,TRBJ1-6,CASSQDPGQINSPLHF,TGCGCCAGCAGCCAAGACCCGGGACAGATTAATTCACCCCTCCACTTT
.,TRBV6-6,many,TRBJ2-1,CASSSPANEQFF,TGTGCCAGCAGTTCTCCAGCCAATGAGCAGTTCTTC
.,TRBV5-1,.,TRBJ2-7,CASSLLQGTCEQYF,TGCGCCAGCAGCTTGCTCCAGGGGACCTGCGAGCAGTACTTC
.,TRBV11-3,.,TRBJ2-5,CAPWSRTQETQYF,TGTGCTCCCTGGTCGCGGACCCAAGAGACCCAGTACTTC
.,TRBV2,.,TRBJ1-1,CASSPSGSGGNTEAFF,TGTGCCAGCAGTCCGTCCGGGAGCGGGGGGAACACTGAAGCTTTCTTT
TRBD2,TRBV7-8,.,TRBJ2-7,CASSSERGVSYEQYF,TGTGCCAGCAGCTCGGAACGGGGGGTTTCCTACGAGCAGTACTTC
TRBD1,TRBV10-1,.,TRBJ1-1,CASRDGTVKTEAFF,TGCGCCAGCAGGGATGGGACAGTGAAGACTGAAGCTTTCTTT
.,TRBV4-1,.,TRBJ1-1,CASGQGTVNTEAFF,TGCGCCAGCGGCCAAGGCACAGTGAACACTGAGGCTTTCTTT
.,TRBV20-1,few,TRBJ2-7,CSARDLLADWNEQYF,TGCAGTGCTAGAGATCTACTAGCCGATTGGAACGAGCAGTACTTC
.,TRBV6-5,few,TRBJ2-2,CASTRDPLTGELFF,TGTGCCAGCACTCGGGACCCCTTGACCGGGGAGCTGTTTTTT
.,TRBV28,few,TRBJ2-6,CASSMGLASGANVLTF,TGTGCCAGCTCCATGGGACTCGCCTCTGGGGCCAACGTCCTGACTTTC
TRBD1,TRBV7-9,.,TRBJ1-1,CASSEGQGAVEGAFF,TGTGCCAGCAGCGAAGGACAGGGGGCGGTCGAAGGAGCTTTCTTT
TRBD2,TRBV6-1,many,TRBJ2-7,CASRPRLAGDNNEQYF,TGTGCCAGCAGACCAAGACTAGCGGGAGACAACAACGAGCAGTACTTC
.,TRBV9,few,TRBJ2-7,CASSVGLRGHYEQYF,TGTGCCAGCAGCGTAGGCCTGCGGGGTCACTACGAGCAGTACTTC
TRBD1,TRBV5-1,few,TRBJ1-2,CASSRTGVEGYTF,TGCGCCAGCAGCAGGACAGGCGTTGAGGGCTACACCTTC
TRBD2,TRBV6-2/TRBV6-3,many,TRBJ2-5,CASSYGSGRALYQETQYF,TGTGCCAGCAGTTACGGTAGCGGGAGGGCCCTCTACCAAGAGACCCAGTACTTC
TRBD1,TRBV7-9,.,TRBJ2-3,CASSTSQGAADTQYF,TGTGCCAGCAGCACTAGCCAGGGGGCGGCGGATACGCAGTATTTT
.,TRBV6-5,few,TRBJ1-3,CASSYSSPTPSSGNTIYF,TGTGCCAGCAGTTACTCAAGTCCGACACCAAGCTCTGGAAACACCATATATTTT
.,TRBV7-6,many,TRBJ1-5,CASSPTGGKGNQPQHF,TGTGCCAGCAGTCCGACCGGGGGGAAGGGCAATCAGCCCCAGCATTTT
TRBD1,TRBV4-2,.,TRBJ2-3,CASSQDTGQITDTQYF,TGTGCCAGCAGCCAAGATACGGGACAGATCACAGATACGCAGTATTTT
.,TRBV3-1,.,TRBJ2-3,CASTARVADTQYF,TGTGCCAGCACGGCCAGGGTGGCAGATACGCAGTATTTT
TRBD2,TRBV20-1,few,TRBJ2-1,CSARGGGRVRNEQFF,TGCAGTGCTCGAGGGGGCGGGAGGGTCCGGAATGAGCAGTTCTTC
TRBD2,TRBV4-3,.,TRBJ2-3,CASSQAYPGLAGGTDTQYF,TGCGCCAGCAGCCAAGCCTATCCGGGACTAGCGGGGGGGACAGATACGCAGTATTTT
.,TRBV28,few,TRBJ2-1,CASKGRSSYNEQFF,TGTGCCAGTAAGGGTCGGAGCTCCTACAATGAGCAGTTCTTC
.,TRBV7-6,.,TRBJ1-6,CASSFLGPGNNSPLHF,TGTGCCAGCAGCTTTTTGGGGCCGGGGAATAATTCACCCCTCCACTTT
.,TRBV21-1,.,TRBJ2-2,CASTLDSFTGELFF,TGTGCCAGCACCCTCGACAGTTTTACCGGGGAGCTGTTTTTT
.,TRBV20-1,few,TRBJ2-7,CSARNHLRDPYEQYF,TGCAGTGCTAGAAACCACCTGAGGGACCCCTACGAGCAGTACTTC
.,TRBV18,few,TRBJ1-6,CASSNRDINSPLHF,TGTGCCAGCTCAAACAGGGACATAAATTCACCCCTCCACTTT
TRBD2,TRBV9,.,TRBJ2-1,CASSILTSGSAHNEQFF,TGTGCCAGCAGCATCTTGACTAGCGGGAGTGCACACAATGAGCAGTTCTTC
TRBD1,TRBV29-1,many,TRBJ2-1,CSVVPDLGTGGYNEQFF,TGCAGCGTTGTCCCGGACCTAGGGACAGGGGGTTACAATGAGCAGTTCTTC
.,TRBV28,.,TRBJ1-1,CASSLLVKNTEAFF,TGTGCCAGCAGTTTACTAGTCAAGAACACTGAAGCTTTCTTT
TRBD2,TRBV3-1,few,TRBJ2-1,CASSQDLAGGPSSYNEQFF,TGTGCCAGCAGCCAAGATCTAGCGGGAGGCCCTAGCTCCTACAATGAGCAGTTCTTC
.,TRBV6-1,few,TRBJ1-5,CASRVSEQPQHF,TGTGCCAGCAGGGTTTCAGAACAGCCCCAGCATTTT
.,TRBV9,.,TRBJ1-2,CASSSSPGTYGYTF,TGTGCCAGCAGCTCGTCCCCAGGAACCTATGGCTACACCTTC
TRBD1,TRBV28,.,TRBJ2-3,CASSLSQGAADTQYF,TGTGCCAGCAGTTTGAGTCAGGGGGCTGCAGATACGCAGTATTTT
.,TRBV12-3/TRBV12-4,.,TRBJ1-3,CASSFAGNSGNTIYF,TGTGCCAGCAGTTTCGCAGGCAACTCCGGAAACACCATATATTTT
.,TRBV29-1,.,TRBJ1-1,CSVEPPGFYTEAFF,TGCAGCGTTGAACCCCCCGGCTTCTACACTGAAGCTTTCTTT
.,TRBV12-3/TRBV12-4,.,TRBJ2-3,CASSPRTLSTDTQYF,TGTGCCAGCAGTCCGAGGACGTTAAGCACAGATACGCAGTATTTT